What follows are 23 T cell receptor beta chains derived from one specimen sequenced in a study of CD8+CD57+ T cells in acquired aplastic anemia. In patients chosen for sequencing, flow cytometry had shown CD8+CD57+ cell expansion. TCR beta VDJ combinations and CDR3 sequences were profiled from genomic DNA. TCRdb re-analysed the reads in MiXCR, keeping a single row per CDR3 protein. The repertoire holds 190,000 or so distinct CDR3 sequences, with less than 60% as singletons. The sample taken for sequencing was sorted CD4+, CD8+, or CD8+CD57+ T cells (not recorded which) from PBMCs. The receptors shown here come from a human donor with aplastic anemia.

CDR3 sequence reads: CASRGGSRGYSPLHF. The CDR3 nucleotides are TGTGCCAGCCGGGGTGGGAGTCGCGGTTATTCACCCCTCCACTTT. The chain has TRBV12-3 or TRBV12-4 and TRBJ1-6; D unresolved. This CDR3 comprises 15 residues. V lost 8 bases and J lost 8, with 19 bases in between.

Worth noting for this clonotype: A single base separates this from a much larger clone, so it may be a read error. This chain connects TRBV5-5 to TRBJ1-2; D gene uncertain. CDR3 size: 14 residues. Germline loops: CDR1 SGHKS, CDR2 YYEKEE (reference sequence). CDR3 protein: CASGLVGQAGGYTF. The CDR3 bases are TGTGCCAGCGGCTTGGTGGGTCAGGCGGGAGGCTACACCTTC. Variable domain in full (rest from reference TRBV5-5 and TRBJ1-2): DAGVTQSPTHLIKTRGQQVTLRCSPISGHKSVSWYQQVLGQGPQFIFQYYEKEERGRGNFPDRFSARQFPNYSSELNVNALLLGDSALYLCASGLVGQAGGYTFGSGTRLTVV.

This clonotype was seen a few times. Given a much more abundant clone one base away, this may be a read error. The missing conserved phenylalanine or tryptophan at the end of this CDR3 makes a read error likely. The V call is TRBV7-9, the J call TRBJ1-1, with 10 bases identical to TRBD1. J lost 3 bases, V lost 5 bases, and 6 bases had no gene match. The CDR3 length is 15 residues. Per germline, CDR1 SEHNR and CDR2 FQNEAQ (reference sequence). The CDR3 bases are TGTGCCAGCAGCCCGACAGGGGGCGCATACACTGAAGCTTTCCTT. Amino acids: CASSPTGGAYTEAFL.

This clonotype came up many times. The DNA for the CDR3 is TGTGCCAGCAGCCCCCGGGACAGCTCCTACGAGCAGTACTTC. This gives the protein CASSPRDSSYEQYF. The V gene is TRBV7-8, the J gene TRBJ2-7; 7 positions match TRBD1. J lost 0 bases, V lost 5 bases, and 4 bases had no gene match. CDR1 is SGHVS, CDR2 FQNEAQ, per germline. CDR3 length: 14 residues.

This rearrangement joins TRBV2 to TRBJ2-1, with D possibly being TRBD2 (6 bases). This CDR3 is built from 12 residues. Germline CDR1 is SNHLY and CDR2 is FYNNEI. Trimming took 7 bases from V and 6 from J, leaving 10 bases between them. CDR3 nucleotide sequence: TGTGCCAGCAAAGGACTATTCAATGAGCAGTTCTTC. Its translation: CASKGLFNEQFF.

This clonotype was picked up many times. This chain connects TRBV20-1 to TRBJ2-5; D tentatively fits TRBD1 or TRBD2 (6 bases each). The ends were cut back, 5 bases at V and 1 base at J, with 14 bases in the middle. From germline, CDR1 is DFQATT and CDR2 SNEGSKA (reference sequence). This CDR3 region has 14 residues. CDR3 sequence reads: CSAGDTSSQETQYF. CDR3 DNA sequence: TGCAGTGCTGGGGACACTAGCAGCCAAGAGACCCAGTACTTC.

This clonotype has ten or more counts. The genes are TRBV20-1 and TRBJ1-1; D remains unclear. The CDR3 has 12 amino acids. V dropped 3 bases and J dropped 2 bases, with 7 bases sitting between them. Germline V gene sequence: CDR1 DFQATT, CDR2 SNEGSKA (reference sequence). Here the CDR3 reads CSASYINTEAFF. CDR3 nucleotides: TGCAGTGCTAGTTACATTAACACTGAAGCTTTCTTT.

The chain recombines TRBV24-1 with TRBJ2-3, with D maybe TRBD1 (6 bases). The V gene lost 4 bases and the J gene lost 2 bases, with 15 bases spanning the gap. This CDR3 is 16 amino acids long. The germline V gene has CDR1 KGHDR and CDR2 SFDVKD. Written as DNA, the CDR3 is TGTGCCACCAGTGACAGGGACACGGAATACACAGATACGCAGTATTTT. Amino acids: CATSDRDTEYTDTQYF.

V is TRBV19 and J is TRBJ2-2; D may match TRBD1 or TRBD2 (5 bases each). The CDR3 extends over 16 amino acids. CDR1 and CDR2 (germline): LNHDA, SQIVND (reference sequence). CDR3 protein: CTAKRPGPSNTGELFF. The CDR3 DNA sequence: TGTACCGCCAAACGCCCGGGGCCCTCGAACACCGGGGAGCTGTTTTTT.

This clonotype has at least ten counts. V usage is TRBV5-4 and J usage is TRBJ1-1, with 9 bases aligning to TRBD1. The CDR3 totals 16 residues. Looked up from germline, CDR1 is SGHNT and CDR2 is YYREEE (reference sequence). Trimming cost V 5 bases and J 0 bases; bases outside gene matches: 8. CDR3 sequence reads: CASSKGQGPMNTEAFF. The CDR3 DNA reads TGTGCCAGCAGTAAGGGACAGGGCCCCATGAACACTGAAGCTTTCTTT.

The CDR3 loop reads CATSDPDKAYEQYF. The CDR3 nucleotides read TGTGCCACCAGTGATCCGGACAAAGCCTACGAGCAGTACTTC. The rearrangement uses TRBV24-1 and TRBJ2-7, with D possibly TRBD1 on 5 matching bases. V shed 3 bases and J shed 2 bases, with 10 bases lying between them. The CDR3 loop spans 14 amino acids. Germline V gene data show CDR1 as KGHDR and CDR2 as SFDVKD.

V gene TRBV2 combines with J gene TRBJ2-6; TRBD1 agrees at 7 bases. The CDR3 totals 14 residues. Germline CDR1 reads SNHLY; CDR2 reads FYNNEI. J gave up 3 bases and V 6 bases, and 2 bases lay outside the gene matches. The CDR3 loop reads CASRTGSGANVLTF. CDR3 bases: TGTGCCAGCAGGACAGGGAGTGGGGCCAACGTCCTGACTTTC.

The chain is built from TRBV10-1 and TRBJ2-7, with D unclear. The CDR3 has 9 amino acids. Trimming removed 10 bases from V and 6 bases from J, with 7 bases in between. Germline CDR1 and CDR2: WNHNN and SYGVQD (reference sequence). CDR3 amino acids: CAIPPEQYF. CDR3 sequence (DNA): TGCGCCATCCCCCCCGAGCAGTACTTC.

This clonotype was detected a few times. This rearrangement joins TRBV15 to TRBJ2-5; 9 positions match TRBD1. V lost 5 bases, J lost 3 bases, and 10 bases stayed unmatched. The CDR3 contains 16 residues. Germline CDR1 LNHNV, CDR2 YYDKDF (reference sequence). CDR3 in amino acids: CATSAEIQGAKETQYF. The CDR3 bases are TGTGCCACCAGCGCCGAAATACAGGGGGCAAAAGAGACCCAGTACTTC.

Comments on this clonotype: The junction and the germline gene differ at one end; a read error may be behind it. The V call is TRBV10-3, the J call TRBJ2-7; a weak D match, TRBD2 (5 bases). Germline values: CDR1 ENHRY, CDR2 SYGVKD. This CDR3 has 14 amino acids. The CDR3, as DNA: TGTGCCATCAGTTACATTGCAGTTGGAGGCGAGCAGCACTTC. Protein product: CAISYIAVGGEQHF.

V is TRBV10-3 and J is TRBJ1-5; TRBD1 agrees at 9 bases. Germline trimming cut 11 bases from V and 4 bases from J; bases unmatched to any gene: 9. The CDR3 is 14 residues long. Germline V gene sequence: CDR1 ENHRY, CDR2 SYGVKD. CDR3 loop: CASRDRVENQPQHF. The DNA of the CDR3 is TGTGCCTCGAGGGACAGGGTGGAAAATCAGCCCCAGCATTTT.

This clonotype was seen more than once but under ten times. The chain is built from TRBV7-6 and TRBJ2-2; maybe TRBD1 (5 bases). Germline assignment: CDR1 SGHVS and CDR2 FNYEAQ. This CDR3 region has 15 residues. V was pared by 1 base and J by 0 bases, with 6 bases between. CDR3 residues: CASSLEQANTGELFF. CDR3 coding DNA: TGTGCCAGCAGCTTAGAACAGGCGAACACCGGGGAGCTGTTTTTT. The whole variable domain, remainder taken from reference TRBV7-6 and TRBJ2-2, is GAGVSQSPRYKVTKRGQDVALRCDPISGHVSLYWYRQALGQGPEFLTYFNYEAQQDKSGLPNDRFSAERPEGSISTLTIQRTEQRDSAMYRCASSLEQANTGELFFGEGSRLTVL.

This clonotype was counted many times. CDR3 sequence reads: CASSIDRGSEQYF. The DNA for the CDR3 is TGCGCCAGCAGTATCGACAGGGGATCCGAGCAGTACTTC. The chain has TRBV10-1 and TRBJ2-7; TRBD1 agrees at 8 bases. Germline V gene sequence: CDR1 WNHNN, CDR2 SYGVQD (reference sequence). The CDR3 sequence is 13 residues long. Trimming took 5 bases from V and 6 from J; bases not matched to a gene: 6.

In the case of this clonotype: A much larger clone lies one base from this, so it may be a read error. The V gene is TRBV20-1, the J gene TRBJ1-4, with 8 bases that match TRBD1. Germline assignment: CDR1 DFQATT and CDR2 SNEGSKA (reference sequence). The CDR3 contains 14 residues. V lost 4 bases and J lost 0; bases outside the gene matches: 1. The CDR3 spells CSAMTGATNEKLFF. DNA of the CDR3: TGCAGTGCTATGACAGGGGCAACTAATGAAAAACTGTTTTTT.

This clonotype was recorded many times. V gene TRBV13 combines with J gene TRBJ1-5; possibly TRBD1 for D (5 bases). There are 16 residues in the CDR3. Germline lookup yields CDR1 PRHDT and CDR2 FYEKMQ (reference sequence). The ends were cut back, 7 bases at V and 0 bases at J, with 16 bases in the middle. CDR3: CASTNWGVYSNQPQHF. In DNA, the CDR3 is TGTGCCAGCACCAACTGGGGGGTGTATAGCAATCAGCCCCAGCATTTT.

The rearrangement uses TRBV4-1 and TRBJ1-2; unclear D gene. CDR3 length: 13 amino acids. Germline assignment: CDR1 MGHRA and CDR2 YSYEKL. V lost 1 base and J lost 4, with 7 bases in between. The CDR3 nucleotides read TGCGCCAGCAGCCAAGGTGAATTCTATGGCTACACCTTC. It encodes CASSQGEFYGYTF.

V is TRBV20-1 and J is TRBJ1-1, with D perhaps matching TRBD1 (6 bases). V lost 4 bases to trimming and J lost 4 bases, with 10 bases between them. From germline, CDR1 is DFQATT and CDR2 SNEGSKA (reference sequence). The CDR3 has 12 residues. As DNA, the CDR3 is TGCAGTGCTATTCCAGGGGCCACTGAAGCTTTCTTT. Protein: CSAIPGATEAFF.

This chain joins TRBV7-8 and TRBJ2-7; D is undetermined. Germline values: CDR1 SGHVS, CDR2 FQNEAQ. The CDR3 sequence is 12 residues long. Trimming pared 2 bases from V and 5 bases from J, leaving 7 bases between. CDR3 in amino acids: CASSLPRHEQYF. CDR3 DNA sequence: TGTGCCAGCAGCTTACCTCGTCACGAGCAGTACTTC.